The 11 T cell receptor beta chains below come from one sample, sequenced in a study of blood T cell repertoires in COVID-19 (dated by TCRdb to the early 2020s). Libraries were constructed by the immunoSEQ multiplex PCR assay. TCRdb limited this immuneACCESS table to in-frame rearrangements with V and J called. A share of clones is missing; checked studies link under half to unresolved V genes, and the rest is unexplained. The sample records about 360,000 clones, 86% of which are singletons. Around 7.5% of the sample belongs to the ten largest clones. Sequencing input: peripheral blood. The receptor source for this set is a woman aged 55-75 years with COVID-19, enrolled during active disease.

The chain carries TRBV4-1 and TRBJ1-5; 9 nucleotides line up with TRBD1. Per the germline V gene, CDR1 is MGHRA and CDR2 is YSYEKL. Unmatched junction bases numbered 3, after V lost 3 bases and J lost 3 bases. The CDR3 is made up of 15 amino acids. The CDR3, as DNA: TGCGCCAGCAGCCAGGGACAGGGATACAATCAGCCCCAGCATTTT. Protein product: CASSQGQGYNQPQHF.

The gene calls are TRBV5-1 and TRBJ2-7; no clear D gene. Germline CDR1 SGHRS, CDR2 YFSETQ. The V end was cut by 4 bases, the J end by 0 bases, with 11 bases between. The CDR3 runs 14 residues. CDR3 DNA: TGCGCCAGCAGCCTCCCTGCCAGCTCCTACGAGCAGTACTTC. This sequence encodes CASSLPASSYEQYF.

The chain combines TRBV30 with TRBJ2-7; 10 positions agree with TRBD2. The V gene's germline CDR1 is GTSNPN and CDR2 SVGIG (reference sequence). The V gene end was trimmed by 2 bases and the J gene end by 2 bases; junction bases not matched to a gene: 6. The CDR3 runs to 15 residues. Here the CDR3 reads CAWSSASGGAYEQYF. CDR3 DNA: TGTGCCTGGAGTTCGGCTAGCGGGGGCGCCTACGAGCAGTACTTC.

The chain has TRBV7-2 and TRBJ2-7; TRBD2 matches at 7 bases. The V gene's germline CDR1 is SGHTA and CDR2 FQGNSA. The V gene end was trimmed by 5 bases and the J gene end by 2 bases; junction bases not matched to a gene: 6. CDR3 size: 14 residues. The CDR3 bases are TGTGCCAGCAGCCTTCCGGGACTAACCTACGAGCAGTACTTC. Translating gives CASSLPGLTYEQYF.

The chain employs TRBV5-1 and TRBJ2-2, with TRBD1 identical over 7 bases. CDR3 size: 15 residues. Germline values: CDR1 SGHRS, CDR2 YFSETQ. J was trimmed by 3 bases and V by 3 bases; bases with no gene match: 5. CDR3 sequence: CASSSDRRDTGELFF. The CDR3 coding sequence is TGCGCCAGCAGCTCGGACAGGAGAGACACCGGGGAGCTGTTTTTT.

Ten or more counts support this clone. The V call is TRBV28, the J call TRBJ1-2; maybe TRBD1 (5 bases). The germline V gene has CDR1 MDHEN and CDR2 SYDVKM. With 6 bases removed from V and 7 bases from J, the gap between germline ends came to 12 bases. The CDR3 spans 12 residues. In DNA, the CDR3 is TGTGCCAGCAGACTGACAGTTGGTGGCTACACCTTC. Translation gives CASRLTVGGYTF.

The chain carries TRBV3-1 (or the pseudogene TRBV3-2) and TRBJ2-1; 7 bases map to TRBD1. The trim removed 0 bases at V and 4 bases at J, leaving 3 bases unmatched. CDR3 length equals 15 residues. Germline CDR1 LGHDT, CDR2 YNNKEL (reference sequence). CDR3 protein: CASSQDGTDYNEQFF. The CDR3, as DNA: TGTGCCAGCAGCCAAGATGGGACAGATTACAATGAGCAGTTCTTC.

The genes are TRBV20-1 and TRBJ2-7, with D hard to call. CDR3 length: 13 amino acids. The V gene lost 3 bases and the J gene lost 1 base, with 10 bases spanning the gap. CDR1 and CDR2 from the germline V gene are DFQATT and SNEGSKA (reference sequence). CDR3 bases: TGCAGTGCTAGTATTCCCAGATCCTACGAGCAGTACTTC. Translated, it gives CSASIPRSYEQYF.

The chain couples TRBV27 to TRBJ2-3; D is possibly TRBD2 (6 bases). Per germline, CDR1 MNHEY and CDR2 SMNVEV (reference sequence). Trimming took off 6 bases at V and 1 base at J, with 17 bases between the two ends. The CDR3 length is 16 residues. The CDR3 bases are TGTGCCAGCAGCCCCACCGGGGGTCACGGCACAGATACGCAGTATTTT. Translation gives CASSPTGGHGTDTQYF.

This rearrangement joins TRBV6-5 to TRBJ1-1; 10 bases map to TRBD1. The J segment lost 10 bases and the V segment lost 5 bases, leaving 7 bases of the junction unmatched. This CDR3 contains 13 residues. CDR1 and CDR2 from the germline V gene are MNHEY and SVGAGI. This CDR3 is CASSNRDRGIAFF. CDR3 DNA: TGTGCCAGCAGTAACCGGGACAGGGGAATAGCTTTCTTT.

The chain is built from TRBV3-1 (or the pseudogene TRBV3-2) and TRBJ2-5, with D possibly TRBD2 on 5 matching bases. The V gene's germline CDR1 is LGHDT and CDR2 YNNKEL (reference sequence). V was shortened by 0 bases and J by 4 bases, with 12 bases between the two germline ends. The CDR3 spans 15 residues. The CDR3 sequence is CASSQEISEAETQYF. The CDR3 coding sequence is TGTGCCAGCAGCCAAGAGATCTCGGAGGCAGAGACCCAGTACTTC.